Included here is one T cell receptor beta chain sequence, with context. The protocol was immunoSEQ multiplex PCR, while the TCRdb copy is restricted to in-frame clones and leaves out a portion. The sample records approximately 17,000 clones, around nine tenths being singletons. The entry originates in a study of technical replicates of blood from several donors. V lost 5 bases and J 8 bases, leaving 16 bases between the germline ends. CDR1 and CDR2 (germline): SNHLY, FYNNEI. CDR3 length: 14 amino acids. This chain joins TRBV2 and TRBJ1-3; D is unclear. The TCR was taken from a human donor in good health. Sequences were obtained from PBMCs. CDR3 protein: CASSIFGAGDTIYF. Here the CDR3 DNA reads TGTGCCAGCAGTATTTTTGGTGCCGGGGACACCATATATTTT.